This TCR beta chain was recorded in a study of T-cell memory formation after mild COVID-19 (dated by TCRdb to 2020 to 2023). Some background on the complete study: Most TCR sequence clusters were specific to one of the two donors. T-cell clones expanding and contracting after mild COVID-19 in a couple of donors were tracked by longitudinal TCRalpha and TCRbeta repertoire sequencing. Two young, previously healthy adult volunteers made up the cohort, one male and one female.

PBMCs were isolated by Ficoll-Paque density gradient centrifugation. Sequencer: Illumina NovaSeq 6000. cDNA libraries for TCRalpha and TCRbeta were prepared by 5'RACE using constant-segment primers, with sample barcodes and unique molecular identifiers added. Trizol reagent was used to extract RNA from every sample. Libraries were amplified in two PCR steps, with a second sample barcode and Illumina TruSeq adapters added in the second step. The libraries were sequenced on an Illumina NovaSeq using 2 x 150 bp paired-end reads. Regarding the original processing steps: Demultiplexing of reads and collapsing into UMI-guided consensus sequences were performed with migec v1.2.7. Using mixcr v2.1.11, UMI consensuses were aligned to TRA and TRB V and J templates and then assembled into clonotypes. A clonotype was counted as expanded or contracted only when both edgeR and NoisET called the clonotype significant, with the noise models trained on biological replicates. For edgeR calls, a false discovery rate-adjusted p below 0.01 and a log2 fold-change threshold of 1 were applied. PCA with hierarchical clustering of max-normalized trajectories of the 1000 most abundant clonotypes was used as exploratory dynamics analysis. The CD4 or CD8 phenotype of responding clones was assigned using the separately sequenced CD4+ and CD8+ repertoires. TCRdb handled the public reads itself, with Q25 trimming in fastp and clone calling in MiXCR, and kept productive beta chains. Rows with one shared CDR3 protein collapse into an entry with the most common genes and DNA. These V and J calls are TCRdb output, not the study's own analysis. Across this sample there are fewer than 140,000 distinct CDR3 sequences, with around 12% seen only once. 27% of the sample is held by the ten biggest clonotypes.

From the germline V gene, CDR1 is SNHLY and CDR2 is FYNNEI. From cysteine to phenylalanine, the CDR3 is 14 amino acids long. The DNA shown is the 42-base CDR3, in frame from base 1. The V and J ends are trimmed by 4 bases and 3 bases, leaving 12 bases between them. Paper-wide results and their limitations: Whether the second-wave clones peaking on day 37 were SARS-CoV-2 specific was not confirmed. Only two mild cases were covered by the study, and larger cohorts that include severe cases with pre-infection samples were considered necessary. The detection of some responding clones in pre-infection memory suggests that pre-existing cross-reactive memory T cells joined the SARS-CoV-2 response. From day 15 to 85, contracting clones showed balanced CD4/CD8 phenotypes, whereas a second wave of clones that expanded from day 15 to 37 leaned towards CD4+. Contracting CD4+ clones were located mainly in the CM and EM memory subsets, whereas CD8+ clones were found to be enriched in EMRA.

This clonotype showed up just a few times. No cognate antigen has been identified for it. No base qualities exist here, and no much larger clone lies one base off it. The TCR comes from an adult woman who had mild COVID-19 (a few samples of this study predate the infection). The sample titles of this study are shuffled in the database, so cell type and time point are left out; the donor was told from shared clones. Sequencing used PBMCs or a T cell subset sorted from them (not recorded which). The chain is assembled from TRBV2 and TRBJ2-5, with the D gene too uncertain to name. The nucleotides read TGTGCCAGCAGTGGAGCAAGGTGGAAAGAGACCCAGTACTTC. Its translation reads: CASSGARWKETQYF.